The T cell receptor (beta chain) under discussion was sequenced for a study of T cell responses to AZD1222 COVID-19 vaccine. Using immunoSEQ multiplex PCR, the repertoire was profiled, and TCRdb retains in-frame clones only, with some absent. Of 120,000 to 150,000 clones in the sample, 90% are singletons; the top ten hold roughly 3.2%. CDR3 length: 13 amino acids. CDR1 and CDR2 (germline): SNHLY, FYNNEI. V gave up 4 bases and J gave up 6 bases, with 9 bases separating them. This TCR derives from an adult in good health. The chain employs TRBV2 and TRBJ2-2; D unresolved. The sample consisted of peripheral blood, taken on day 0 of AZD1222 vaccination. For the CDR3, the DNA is TGTGCCAGCAGTGGGACCCTTGCCGGGGAGCTGTTTTTT. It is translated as CASSGTLAGELFF.